This T cell receptor beta chain appears in the sequencing data of a study of spatial heterogeneity in lung cancer. To note about this clonotype: Its antigen is currently unknown.

Germline CDR1 and CDR2: SGHTA and FQGNSA. CDR3 length equals 15 residues. Trimming stripped 0 bases from V and 8 bases from J, with 14 bases between. Time point indicated: sample taken at primary tumor resection. Study conclusions and caveats: One measure, the expanded intratumoral alpha and beta TCR count, tracked tumor mutation counts.

TCRdb fed the 5' RACE reads into MiXCR, producing one record per CDR3 protein. The table has about 3,300 distinct CDR3 sequences, under 8.5% seen once; the top ten hold about 15%. The source material was lung tumor tissue, sampled at surgery. This clonotype was sampled from a male donor with early-stage non-small cell lung cancer. V usage is TRBV7-2 and J usage is TRBJ2-1; perhaps TRBD2 as D (6 bases). The CDR3 loop reads CASSLARRGRDEQFF. CDR3 coding DNA: TGTGCCAGCAGCTTAGCGAGGCGGGGTAGGGATGAGCAGTTCTTC.